The 10 T cell receptor beta chains below come from one sample, sequenced in a study of blood T cell repertoires in COVID-19. Profiled with immunoSEQ multiplex PCR; TCRdb holds only in-frame clones, not every one. Counted here are 240,000 or so clones, around 86% occurring once; the ten biggest clones make up roughly 3%. Sequences were obtained from peripheral blood. The origin of the receptors is a woman in her twenties or thirties who had recovered from COVID-19.

This chain joins TRBV12-3 or TRBV12-4 and TRBJ2-7; 8 bases agree with TRBD1. The trim removed 8 bases at V and 5 bases at J, leaving 5 bases unmatched. The CDR3 is made up of 12 amino acids. CDR3 coding DNA: TGTGCCAGCCGACAGGGGATCCACGAGCAGTACTTC. It translates to CASRQGIHEQYF.

This chain joins TRBV6-4 and TRBJ2-5, with D tentatively TRBD2 (7 bases). Trimming took off 1 base at V and 4 bases at J, with 22 bases between the two ends. Germline CDR1 reads MRHNA; CDR2 reads SNTAGT. The CDR3 sequence is 18 residues long. CDR3 in DNA: TGTGCCAGCAGTGACTGTACAGGAATGGGGGCGGGGGTAGAGACCCAGTACTTC. As protein: CASSDCTGMGAGVETQYF.

This clone turned up a few times. This sequence joins TRBV5-1 and TRBJ1-6; TRBD1 aligns across 7 bases. Per germline, CDR1 SGHRS and CDR2 YFSETQ. The CDR3 has 17 amino acids. The V and J ends lost 3 bases and 0 bases, in that order; junction bases with no gene match: 6. The CDR3 nucleotides are TGCGCCAGCAGCTCAGGGGGTCCTAGCTCCTATAATTCACCCCTCCACTTT. Residues: CASSSGGPSSYNSPLHF.

This clone was detected only a few times. The chain joins TRBV9 to TRBJ2-1, with TRBD2 matching over 8 bases. The CDR3 is made up of 17 amino acids. V lost 0 bases to trimming and J lost 7 bases; unmatched junction nucleotides: 12. Per the germline V gene, CDR1 is SGDLS and CDR2 is YYNGEE. As DNA, the CDR3 is TGTGCCAGCAGCGTAGTGTCTACGGGGGGGCCTCTAAATGAGCAGTTCTTC. It codes for CASSVVSTGGPLNEQFF. Variable domain in full (rest from reference TRBV9 and TRBJ2-1): DSGVTQTPKHLITATGQRVTLRCSPRSGDLSVYWYQQSLDQGLQFLIQYYNGEERAKGNILERFSAQQFPDLHSELNLSSLELGDSALYFCASSVVSTGGPLNEQFFGPGTRLTVL.

The chain carries TRBV6-5 and TRBJ1-6; 10 nucleotides agree with TRBD1. The length of the CDR3 is 15 residues. V lost 7 bases to trimming and J lost 8 bases; unmatched junction nucleotides: 8. In germline, CDR1 is MNHEY, CDR2 SVGAGI. The CDR3 region is CASKRDRGDYSPLHF. The DNA of the CDR3 is TGTGCCAGCAAGCGGGACAGGGGAGATTATTCACCCCTCCACTTT.

This clone was recorded once. The chain recombines TRBV7-9 with TRBJ2-2; 8 positions match TRBD1. Trimming at V came to 2 bases and at J to 3 bases, leaving 8 bases not matched to a gene. The CDR3 contains 17 residues. Germline V gives CDR1 SEHNR, CDR2 FQNEAQ (reference sequence). CDR3 DNA sequence: TGTGCCAGCAGCTTATTGGAGACAGGGGCTTACACCGGGGAGCTGTTTTTT. It is translated as CASSLLETGAYTGELFF.

The chain joins TRBV19 to TRBJ2-1; D perhaps matches TRBD1 (6 bases). With 6 bases removed from V and 1 base from J, the gap between germline ends came to 7 bases. The V gene's germline CDR1 is LNHDA and CDR2 SQIVND (reference sequence). The CDR3 is 13 residues long. As DNA, the CDR3 is TGTGCCAGTAGGGACAGATCCTACAATGAGCAGTTCTTC. This sequence encodes CASRDRSYNEQFF.

This clone was detected once. The chain has TRBV7-9 and TRBJ1-1; D is undetermined. The CDR3 is 14 residues long. Germline assignment: CDR1 SEHNR and CDR2 FQNEAQ (reference sequence). Trimming removed 1 base from V and 1 base from J, with 7 bases in between. The CDR3 bases are TGTGCCAGCAGCTTAGTCACAGCGAACACTGAAGCTTTCTTT. Residues: CASSLVTANTEAFF.

The chain couples TRBV12-3 or TRBV12-4 to TRBJ1-6; the D gene is possibly TRBD1 (5 bases). V shed 1 base and J shed 9 bases, with 7 bases lying between them. This CDR3 contains 13 residues. The CDR3 loop is CASSLGGISPLHF. DNA for the CDR3: TGTGCCAGCAGTTTAGGGGGCATTTCACCCCTCCACTTT.

This chain's CDR3 is CASRRDRGQTEAFF. DNA for the CDR3: TGTGCCAGCAGGCGGGACAGGGGGCAGACTGAAGCTTTCTTT. The J gene is TRBJ1-1, the V gene TRBV6-4; 12 bases match TRBD1. The V and J ends lost 6 bases and 5 bases, in that order; junction bases with no gene match: 4. Germline CDR1 is MRHNA and CDR2 is SNTAGT. CDR3 length: 14 residues.